This record concerns one T cell receptor beta chain sequence. Its target is unknown. Both 60 Vbeta primers and 13 Jbeta primers went into the PCR. The table came from immunoSEQ multiplex PCR; TCRdb's copy has only in-frame clones and leaves some out. This table holds 150,000 to 160,000 clones, more than 75% found once. This CDR3 is 18 amino acids long. V was clipped by 5 bases and J by 4 bases; unmatched bases: 13. Germline CDR1 reads SEHNR; CDR2 reads FQNEAQ (reference sequence). The donors, nominally healthy at sampling, likely had unrecorded immune exposures. This record comes from a study of cytomegalovirus exposure and HLA in healthy donors. Across the study: From about 170 million T cells, an earlier analysis saw roughly 100 million unique TCR beta sequences. General observations from the study: Many donors carried some public TCRs, although rarity characterized most TCR sequences. Associated with HLA alleles at 0.05 false discovery rate in a later analysis were approximately 17,000 TCR beta sequences.

The sequence came from a man aged 30-40 years in good health and CMV-seropositive. V and J are TRBV7-9 and TRBJ2-1, with TRBD2 identical over 11 bases. What was sequenced was PBMCs. CDR3 loop: CASSPSVGVAGGYNEQFF. The CDR3 DNA reads TGTGCCAGCAGCCCCTCAGTGGGGGTAGCGGGAGGGTACAATGAGCAGTTCTTC.